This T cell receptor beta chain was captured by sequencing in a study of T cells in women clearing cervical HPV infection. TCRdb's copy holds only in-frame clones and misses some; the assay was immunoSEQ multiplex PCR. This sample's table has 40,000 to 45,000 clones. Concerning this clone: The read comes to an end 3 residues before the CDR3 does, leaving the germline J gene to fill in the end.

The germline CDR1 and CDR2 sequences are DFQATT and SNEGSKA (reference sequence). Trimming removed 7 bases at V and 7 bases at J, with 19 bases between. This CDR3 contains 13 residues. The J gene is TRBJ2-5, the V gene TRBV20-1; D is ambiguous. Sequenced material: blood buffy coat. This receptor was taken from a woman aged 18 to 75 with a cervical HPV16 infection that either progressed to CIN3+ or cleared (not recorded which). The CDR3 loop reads CSVPGPQLRTQYF. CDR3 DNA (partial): TGCAGTGTCCCAGGTCCCCAACTTCGGACC.